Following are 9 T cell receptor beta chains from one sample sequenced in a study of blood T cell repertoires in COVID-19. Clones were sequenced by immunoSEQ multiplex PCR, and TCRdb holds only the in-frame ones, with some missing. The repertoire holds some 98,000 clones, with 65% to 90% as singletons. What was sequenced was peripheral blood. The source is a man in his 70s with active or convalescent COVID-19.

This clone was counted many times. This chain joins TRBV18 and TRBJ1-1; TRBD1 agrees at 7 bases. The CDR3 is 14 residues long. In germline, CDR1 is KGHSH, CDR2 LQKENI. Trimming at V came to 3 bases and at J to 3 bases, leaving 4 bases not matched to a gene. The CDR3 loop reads CASSPGQADTEAFF. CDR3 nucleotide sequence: TGTGCCAGCTCACCCGGACAGGCGGACACTGAAGCTTTCTTT. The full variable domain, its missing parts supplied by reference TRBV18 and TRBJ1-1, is NAGVMQNPRHLVRRRGQEARLRCSPMKGHSHVYWYRQLPEEGLKFMVYLQKENIIDESGMPKERFSAEFPKEGPSILRIQQVVRGDSAAYFCASSPGQADTEAFFGQGTRLTVV.

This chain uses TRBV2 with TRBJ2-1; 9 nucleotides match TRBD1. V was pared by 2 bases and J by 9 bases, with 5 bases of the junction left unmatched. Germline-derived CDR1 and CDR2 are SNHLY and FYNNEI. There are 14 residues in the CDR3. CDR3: CASSENRQGGEQFF. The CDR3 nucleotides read TGTGCCAGCAGTGAAAACCGACAGGGGGGTGAGCAGTTCTTC.

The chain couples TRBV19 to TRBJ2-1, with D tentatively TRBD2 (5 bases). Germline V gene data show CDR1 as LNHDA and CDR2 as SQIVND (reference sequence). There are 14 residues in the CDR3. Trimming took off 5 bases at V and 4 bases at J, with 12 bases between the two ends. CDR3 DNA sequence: TGTGCCAGTAGTTTCTCGGACTTTTACAATGAGCAGTTCTTC. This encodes CASSFSDFYNEQFF. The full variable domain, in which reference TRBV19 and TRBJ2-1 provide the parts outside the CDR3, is DGGITQSPKYLFRKEGQNVTLSCEQNLNHDAMYWYRQDPGQGLRLIYYSQIVNDFQKGDIAEGYSVSREKKESFPLTVTSAQKNPTAFYLCASSFSDFYNEQFFGPGTRLTVL.

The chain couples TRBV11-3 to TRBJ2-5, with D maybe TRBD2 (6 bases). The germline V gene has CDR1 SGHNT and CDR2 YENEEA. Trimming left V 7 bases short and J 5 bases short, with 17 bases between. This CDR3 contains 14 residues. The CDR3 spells CASTQGGARETQYF. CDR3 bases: TGTGCCAGCACCCAAGGCGGGGCCAGGGAGACCCAGTACTTC.

In DNA form, the CDR3 reads TGTGCCAGCAGCTTTCTAGGCATTGGCTACGAGCAGTACTTC. This gives the protein CASSFLGIGYEQYF. The chain is built from TRBV5-6 and TRBJ2-7; the D is unclear. The CDR3 contains 14 residues. Trimming pared 2 bases from V and 3 bases from J, leaving 12 bases between. Germline V gene sequence: CDR1 SGHDT, CDR2 YYEEEE.

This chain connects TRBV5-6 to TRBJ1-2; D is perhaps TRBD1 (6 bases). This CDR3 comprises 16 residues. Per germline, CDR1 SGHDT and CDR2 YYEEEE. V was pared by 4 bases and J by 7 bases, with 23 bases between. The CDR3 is CASSRVDLTGKSGYTF. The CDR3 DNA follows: TGTGCCAGCAGCCGGGTTGACTTAACAGGGAAATCTGGCTACACCTTC.

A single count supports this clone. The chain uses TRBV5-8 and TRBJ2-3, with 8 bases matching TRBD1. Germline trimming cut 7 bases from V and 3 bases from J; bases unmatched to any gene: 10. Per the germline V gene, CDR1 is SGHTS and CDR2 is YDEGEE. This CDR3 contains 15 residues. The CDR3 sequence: CASQPPGGLTDTQYF. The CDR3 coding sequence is TGTGCCAGCCAACCCCCAGGGGGCTTGACAGATACGCAGTATTTT.

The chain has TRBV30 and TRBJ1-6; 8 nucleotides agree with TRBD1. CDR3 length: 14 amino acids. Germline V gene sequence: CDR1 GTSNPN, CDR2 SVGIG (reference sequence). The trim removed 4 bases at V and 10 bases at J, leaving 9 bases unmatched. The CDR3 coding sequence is TGTGCCTGGACAGGGGGCGTTTCGGGGTCACCCCTCCACTTT. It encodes CAWTGGVSGSPLHF.

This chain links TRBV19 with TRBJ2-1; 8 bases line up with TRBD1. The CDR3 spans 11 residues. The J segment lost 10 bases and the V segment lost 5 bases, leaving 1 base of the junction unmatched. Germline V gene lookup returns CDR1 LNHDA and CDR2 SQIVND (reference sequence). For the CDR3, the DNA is TGTGCCAGTAGTCGGGACAGGGAGCAGTTCTTC. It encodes CASSRDREQFF.